The clone carrying this TCR beta chain has only a few counts. Its target is not known. These data belong to a study of blood T cells in healthy people across ages. General study results and limits: Considered underestimates were the diversity estimates obtained from one million T cells.

Trimming pared 3 bases from V and 1 base from J, leaving 6 bases between. This CDR3 region has 13 residues. The germline gives CDR1 MGHDK, CDR2 SYGVNS. Sample-barcoded 5' priming and a J-beta primer mix drove a second PCR of about 7 to 12 cycles. From each sample, at least 2.5 million paired-end reads containing CDR3 were obtained. MiXCR, run by TCRdb on the 5' RACE reads, gives a single entry per CDR3 protein. The sample has around 1,000,000 distinct CDR3 sequences, 20% to 25% seen once. The same data also went into a second study, on T cells of mothers and their children.

Sequenced input: blood. The chain uses TRBV25-1 and TRBJ1-1; D gene uncertain. This sequence originates from a girl aged 2-10 years in good health. CDR3 protein: CASSDGSNTEAFF. The CDR3 coding sequence is TGTGCCAGCAGTGACGGCTCGAACACTGAAGCTTTCTTT.